Presented here are 6 T cell receptor beta chains from one specimen sequenced in a study of CD8 T cells in Susac syndrome. Random hexamers were used to reverse transcribe an amount of roughly 0.45 to 1 ug RNA. TCRdb re-called the immunoSEQ multiplex PCR reads through MiXCR, storing one row per CDR3 protein. This table holds approximately 74,000 distinct CDR3 sequences, about 92% found once. Sequencing input: CD4+ T cells from PBMCs. These receptors all stem from a human donor with Susac syndrome.

This CDR3 is CSVHKPGRGLVGYTF. Here the CDR3 DNA reads TGCAGTGTTCATAAACCCGGCAGGGGGCTTGTTGGCTACACCTTC. The chain joins TRBV20-1 to TRBJ1-2; 8 bases line up with TRBD1. Per germline, CDR1 DFQATT and CDR2 SNEGSKA (reference sequence). V shed 7 bases, J shed 7 bases, and the junction held 17 bases outside the gene matches. The CDR3 is 15 amino acids.

The rearrangement uses TRBV4-2 and TRBJ2-5, with a weak D call TRBD2 (5 bases). The CDR3 extends over 16 amino acids. Germline V gene lookup returns CDR1 LGHNA and CDR2 YNFKEQ. The germline V and J ends were trimmed by 2 bases and 2 bases, with 15 bases remaining between them. CDR3 in DNA: TGTGCCAGCAGCCAACCCGAGACGGGAACACAAGAGACCCAGTACTTC. This translates into CASSQPETGTQETQYF.

The V call is TRBV28, the J call TRBJ2-5; D may match TRBD1 or TRBD2 (5 bases each). Germline CDR1 is MDHEN and CDR2 is SYDVKM. V lost 5 bases and J 4 bases, leaving 29 bases between the germline ends. This CDR3 region has 19 residues. CDR3 in DNA: TGTGCCAGCAGTCCATACCCTAAGACTATCGAGGGACCGAGAGAGACCCAGTACTTC. Its protein product is CASSPYPKTIEGPRETQYF.

This chain links TRBV2 with TRBJ1-1; 7 nucleotides align to TRBD1. V lost 7 bases, J lost 1 base, and 6 bases stayed unmatched. Germline V CDR1 and CDR2: SNHLY, FYNNEI. The CDR3 runs 14 residues. The CDR3 protein is CASTLTGKNTEAFF. In nucleotides, the CDR3 is TGTGCCAGCACCCTGACAGGGAAGAACACTGAAGCTTTCTTT.

The chain employs TRBV7-2 and TRBJ2-1, with D tentatively TRBD1 or TRBD2 (5 bases each). V was pared by 5 bases and J by 4 bases, with 15 bases between. The CDR3 loop spans 15 amino acids. Germline assignment: CDR1 SGHTA and CDR2 FQGNSA. The CDR3 reads CASSPQQGVYNEQFF. CDR3 in DNA: TGTGCCAGCAGCCCCCAGCAGGGAGTTTACAATGAGCAGTTCTTC.

This clonotype was seen once. V and J are TRBV7-2 and TRBJ2-7; the match to TRBD1 covers 7 bases. This CDR3 region has 18 residues. The trim removed 5 bases at V and 7 bases at J, leaving 23 bases unmatched. Germline V gene data show CDR1 as SGHTA and CDR2 as FQGNSA. CDR3 sequence (DNA): TGTGCCAGCAGCAACTTTGGTCCACCGACAGGGTTCGTGGGTGAGCAGTACTTC. Its translation is CASSNFGPPTGFVGEQYF.